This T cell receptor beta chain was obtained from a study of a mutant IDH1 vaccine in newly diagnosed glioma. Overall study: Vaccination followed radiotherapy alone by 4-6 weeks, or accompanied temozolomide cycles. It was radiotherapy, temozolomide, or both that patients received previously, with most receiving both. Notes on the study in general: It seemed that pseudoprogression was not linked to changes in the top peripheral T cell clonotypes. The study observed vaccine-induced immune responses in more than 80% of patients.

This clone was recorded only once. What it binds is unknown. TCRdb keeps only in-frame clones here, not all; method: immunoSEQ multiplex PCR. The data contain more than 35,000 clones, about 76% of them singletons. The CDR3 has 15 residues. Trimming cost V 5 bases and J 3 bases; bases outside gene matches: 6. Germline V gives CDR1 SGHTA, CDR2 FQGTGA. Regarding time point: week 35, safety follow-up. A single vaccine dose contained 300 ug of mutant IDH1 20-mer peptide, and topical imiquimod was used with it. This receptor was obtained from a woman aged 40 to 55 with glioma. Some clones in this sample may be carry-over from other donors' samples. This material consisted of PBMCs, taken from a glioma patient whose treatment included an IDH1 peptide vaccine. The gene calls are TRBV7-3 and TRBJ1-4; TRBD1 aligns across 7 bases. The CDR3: CASSPTGTANEKLFF. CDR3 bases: TGTGCCAGCAGCCCAACCGGGACAGCTAATGAAAAACTGTTTTTT.